Included here is one T cell receptor beta chain sequence, with context. Its antigen remains unknown. These data are taken from a study of metastatic and nonmetastatic thyroid tumors. Study information: Blood and tumor or nodule tissue repertoires from malignant and benign thyroid patients were compared. Points from the study as a whole: Across blood and tumor, TCR beta diversity in malignant thyroid tumors was reportedly significantly higher than in benign nodules.

Original handling: The study built a papillary thyroid cancer distant-metastasis classifier from CDR3 differences across clinicopathological groups. Using MiXCR, TCRdb reanalyzed the PCR reads. In this record, the V and J calls reflect TCRdb's handling and not the investigators' own analysis. In the table there are some 28,000 clones, around 22% of which are singletons. The V and J ends lost 11 bases and 2 bases respectively, with 17 bases between them. There are 14 residues in the CDR3. The germline V gene encodes CDR1 ENHRY and CDR2 SYGVKD. There were no patients who had received any treatment before thyroid surgery.

Sequenced material: blood. The chain combines TRBV10-3 with TRBJ2-3; possible D gene TRBD2, 5 bases. The TCR comes from a female donor with papillary thyroid cancer or a benign thyroid nodule (not recorded which). Some clones in this sample may be carry-over from other donors' samples. CDR3: CASRRGTITDTQYF. In DNA, the CDR3 is TGTGCCTCCCGACGGGGAACTATCACAGATACGCAGTATTTT.